What follows is one T cell receptor (beta chain) and its context. This sample is part of a study of blood T cell repertoires in COVID-19. On the study more broadly: T cells, B-cell-depleted T cells, or PBMCs supplied cDNA or gDNA.

Generated by immunoSEQ multiplex PCR, the TCRdb table keeps only in-frame clones and is missing some. This table has 250,000 to 350,000 clones, about 90% appearing once. The germline gives CDR1 SGHTS, CDR2 YDEGEE. The CDR3 sequence is 16 residues long. V was trimmed by 5 bases and J by 0 bases, leaving 17 bases between them. The sequencing sample was made of PBMCs or T cells enriched from blood (not recorded which). This sequence joins TRBV5-8 and TRBJ1-1; D perhaps matches TRBD1 (6 bases). This clonotype originated in a woman between 18 and 29 years old with acute COVID-19. CDR3 DNA sequence: TGTGCCAGCAGTCGGACAGTGGGGGCCTTGAACACTGAAGCTTTCTTT. As protein: CASSRTVGALNTEAFF.